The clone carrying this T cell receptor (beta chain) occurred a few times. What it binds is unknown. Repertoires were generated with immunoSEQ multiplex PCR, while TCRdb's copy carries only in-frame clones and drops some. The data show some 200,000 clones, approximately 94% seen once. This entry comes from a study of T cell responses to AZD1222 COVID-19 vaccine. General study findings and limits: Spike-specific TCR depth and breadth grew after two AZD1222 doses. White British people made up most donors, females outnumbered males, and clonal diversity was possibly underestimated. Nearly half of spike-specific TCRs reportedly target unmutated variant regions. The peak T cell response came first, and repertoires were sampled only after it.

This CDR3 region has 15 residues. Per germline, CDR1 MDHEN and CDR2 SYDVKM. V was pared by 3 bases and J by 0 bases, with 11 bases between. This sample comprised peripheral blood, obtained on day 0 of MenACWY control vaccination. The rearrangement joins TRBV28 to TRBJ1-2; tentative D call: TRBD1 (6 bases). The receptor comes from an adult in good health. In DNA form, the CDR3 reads TGTGCCAGCAGTTTCAAGACAGGACCTAACTATGGCTACACCTTC. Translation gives CASSFKTGPNYGYTF.